The T cell receptor beta chain described here comes from a study of identical twins. This clonotype was seen only a few times. The target antigen is unknown. Unique molecular identifiers were in the cDNA, with template-switch universal primer binding. MiXCR was run by TCRdb on the 5' RACE reads, yielding one entry per CDR3 protein. The data show fewer than 650,000 distinct CDR3 sequences, 9.6% seen once. CDR3 length equals 16 residues. The V and J ends lost 6 bases and 5 bases, in that order; junction bases with no gene match: 12. CDR1 SGHAT and CDR2 FQNNGV come from the germline V gene. Study findings and constraints: The analysis was cross-sectional rather than longitudinal within donors.

This sample was shared with a second study, whose subject was yellow fever vaccine responses in identical twins. That paper states: Twins reportedly showed a vaccine T cell response that seemed partly convergent and partly personalized.

The V gene is TRBV11-2, the J gene TRBJ2-3; 9 nucleotides match TRBD2. This TCR came from a young woman in good health. The source material was PBMCs. The CDR3, as DNA: TGTGCCAGCAGAAAGGGTGGCGGGGGGGCAGTAGATACGCAGTATTTT. Translation: CASRKGGGGAVDTQYF. The full variable domain, with the rest looked up from reference TRBV11-2 and TRBJ2-3, is EAGVAQSPRYKIIEKRQSVAFWCNPISGHATLYWYQQILGQGPKLLIQFQNNGVVDDSQLPKDRFSAERLKGVDSTLKIQPAKLEDSAVYLCASRKGGGGAVDTQYFGPGTRLTVL.